The source of this T cell receptor (beta chain) is a study of blood T cell repertoires in COVID-19. Study information: T cells, B-cell-depleted T cells, or PBMCs supplied cDNA or gDNA.

Repertoires were generated with immunoSEQ multiplex PCR, while TCRdb's copy carries only in-frame clones and drops some. The sample has 90,000 or so clones, approximately 89% seen once. V dropped 4 bases and J dropped 0 bases, with 13 bases sitting between them. The CDR3 is 16 residues long. Germline loops: CDR1 SGHRS, CDR2 YFSETQ. This chain connects TRBV5-1 to TRBJ2-2; tentatively, D is TRBD1 (7 bases). What was sequenced was peripheral blood. The source of this sequence is a man aged 80 or over with acute or convalescent COVID-19. The CDR3 DNA reads TGCGCCAGCAGCCCCCAGGGGGGCCCGAACACCGGGGAGCTGTTTTTT. This codes for CASSPQGGPNTGELFF. Filled out from reference TRBV5-1 and TRBJ2-2, the complete variable domain reads KAGVTQTPRYLIKTRGQQVTLSCSPISGHRSVSWYQQTPGQGLQFLFEYFSETQRNKGNFPGRFSGRQFSNSRSEMNVSTLELGDSALYLCASSPQGGPNTGELFFGEGSRLTVL.